These 3 T cell receptor beta chains were all obtained from the same sample, sequenced in a study of blood T cell repertoires in COVID-19. Data came from immunoSEQ multiplex PCR; TCRdb stores just in-frame clones and leaves some out. The sample has approximately 130,000 clones; roughly 81% are singletons. The sample comprised peripheral blood. These receptor sequences come from a human donor in a cohort sampled during active COVID-19.

The V and J genes are TRBV7-8 and TRBJ2-7, with D possibly being TRBD1 (5 bases). CDR3 size: 15 residues. Trimming shortened V by 7 bases and J by 0 bases, and 16 bases separated the two germline ends. Germline V lookup: CDR1 SGHVS, CDR2 FQNEAQ. CDR3 nucleotides: TGTGCCAGCAAAACCACCAGGGCTGGCTCCTACGAGCAGTACTTC. Its translation is CASKTTRAGSYEQYF.

This chain joins TRBV5-4 and TRBJ2-7; a weak D match, TRBD2 (6 bases). The V gene's germline CDR1 is SGHNT and CDR2 YYREEE (reference sequence). V gave up 0 bases and J gave up 5 bases, with 9 bases separating them. CDR3 size: 13 residues. The CDR3 DNA sequence: TGTGCCAGCAGCTTGGACCCGGGAGACGAGCAGTACTTC. This translates into CASSLDPGDEQYF.

The V and J genes are TRBV19 and TRBJ2-1, with D possibly TRBD2 on 7 matching bases. The CDR3 loop spans 15 amino acids. With 5 bases removed from V and 6 bases from J, the gap between germline ends came to 17 bases. Germline CDR1 LNHDA, CDR2 SQIVND (reference sequence). The CDR3 region has the DNA TGTGCCAGTAGTGCGCTCGGGGGGCCCCGCAATGAGCAGTTCTTC. Protein: CASSALGGPRNEQFF.